This T cell receptor (beta chain) was observed in a study of CD8 T cells in Susac syndrome. With random hexamers, about 0.5 to 1 ug RNA was reverse transcribed. TCRdb re-derived calls from the immunoSEQ multiplex PCR reads in MiXCR, one entry per CDR3 protein. In the table there are around 200,000 distinct CDR3 sequences, roughly 94% of which are singletons. The CDR3 runs 16 residues. Trimming shortened V by 5 bases and J by 4 bases, and 18 bases separated the two germline ends. From germline, CDR1 is SNHLY and CDR2 FYNNEI. The sample consisted of CD4+ T cells from PBMCs. J is TRBJ1-3 and V is TRBV2; a weak D match, TRBD1 (5 bases). This receptor was obtained from a human donor with Susac syndrome. Here the CDR3 reads CASSSVAGSKGNTIYF. CDR3 nucleotide sequence: TGTGCCAGCAGTTCGGTGGCAGGGTCTAAAGGAAACACCATATATTTT. Together with reference TRBV2 and TRBJ1-3, the CDR3 gives the full variable domain: EPEVTQTPSHQVTQMGQEVILRCVPISNHLYFYWYRQILGQKVEFLVSFYNNEISEKSEIFDDQFSVERPDGSNFTLKIRSTKLEDSAMYFCASSSVAGSKGNTIYFGEGSWLTVV.